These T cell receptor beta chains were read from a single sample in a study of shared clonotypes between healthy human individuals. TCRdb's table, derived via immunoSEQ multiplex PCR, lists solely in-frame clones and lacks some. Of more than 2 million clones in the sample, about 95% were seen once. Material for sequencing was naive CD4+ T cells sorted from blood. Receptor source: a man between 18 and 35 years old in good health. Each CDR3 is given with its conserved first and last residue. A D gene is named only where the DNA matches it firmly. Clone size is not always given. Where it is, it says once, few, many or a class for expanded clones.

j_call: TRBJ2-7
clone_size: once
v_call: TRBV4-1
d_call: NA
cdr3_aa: CASSHLGYEQYF
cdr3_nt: TGCGCCAGCAGCCATCTAGGGTACGAGCAGTACTTC

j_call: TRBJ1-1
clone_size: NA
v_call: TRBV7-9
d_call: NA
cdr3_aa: CASSLGGTNTEAFF
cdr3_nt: TGTGCCAGCAGCTTAGGGGGAACGAACACTGAAGCTTTCTTT

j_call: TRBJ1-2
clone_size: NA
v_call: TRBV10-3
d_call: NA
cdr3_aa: CAITGGSAGDGYTF
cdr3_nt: TGTGCCATCACGGGGGGATCAGCCGGTGATGGCTACACCTTC

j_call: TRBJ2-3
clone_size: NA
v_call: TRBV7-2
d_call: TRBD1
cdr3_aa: CASRPPGTGDMGTQYF
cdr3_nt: TGTGCCAGCAGACCTCCGGGGACAGGGGATATGGGTACGCAGTATTTT

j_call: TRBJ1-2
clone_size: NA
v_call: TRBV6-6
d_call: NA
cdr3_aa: CASSTDLSGYGYTF
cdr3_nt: TGTGCCAGCAGTACCGATCTGAGCGGCTATGGCTACACCTTC

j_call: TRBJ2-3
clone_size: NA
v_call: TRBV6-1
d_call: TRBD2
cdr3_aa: CASSGLAGAHSSTDTQYF
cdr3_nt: TGTGCCAGCAGTGGACTAGCGGGAGCCCACTCTAGCACAGATACGCAGTATTTT

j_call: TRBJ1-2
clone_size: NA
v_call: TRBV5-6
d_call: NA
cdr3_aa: CASSLGQGGYTF
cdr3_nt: TGTGCCAGCAGCTTGGGGCAAGGTGGCTACACCTTC

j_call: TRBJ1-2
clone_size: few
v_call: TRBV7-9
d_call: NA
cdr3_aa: CASSLITGQYDRYGYTF
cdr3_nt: TGTGCCAGCAGCTTAATCACAGGGCAGTACGATCGGTATGGCTACACCTTC

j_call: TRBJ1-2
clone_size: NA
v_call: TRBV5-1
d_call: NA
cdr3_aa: CASSLGPGDFYGYTF
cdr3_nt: TGCGCCAGCAGCTTGGGGCCAGGGGATTTCTATGGCTACACCTTC

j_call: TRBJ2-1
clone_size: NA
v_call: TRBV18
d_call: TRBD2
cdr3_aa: CASSPPILAGGGEQFF
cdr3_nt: TGTGCCAGCTCACCACCGATACTAGCGGGAGGGGGTGAGCAGTTCTTC

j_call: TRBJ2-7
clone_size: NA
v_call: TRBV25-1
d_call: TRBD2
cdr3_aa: CASSAAGTSGTGEQYF
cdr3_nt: TGTGCCAGCAGTGCCGCCGGGACTAGCGGGACGGGCGAGCAGTACTTC

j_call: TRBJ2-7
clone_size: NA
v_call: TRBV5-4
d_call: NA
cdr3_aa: CASSLDGLITYEQYF
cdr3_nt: TGTGCCAGCAGCTTGGACGGATTGATAACCTACGAGCAGTACTTC

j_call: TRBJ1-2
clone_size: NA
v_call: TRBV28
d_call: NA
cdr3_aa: CASFGRPGYTF
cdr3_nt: TGTGCCAGTTTCGGGCGCCCGGGCTACACCTTC

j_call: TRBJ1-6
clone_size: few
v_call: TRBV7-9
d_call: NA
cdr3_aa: CASSLVESPLHF
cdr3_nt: TGTGCCAGCAGCTTAGTCGAGTCACCCCTCCACTTT

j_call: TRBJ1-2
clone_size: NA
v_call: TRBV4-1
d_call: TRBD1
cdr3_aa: CASSLVGGDRGLGYTF
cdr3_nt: TGCGCCAGCAGCCTCGTAGGTGGGGACAGGGGGCTTGGCTACACCTTC

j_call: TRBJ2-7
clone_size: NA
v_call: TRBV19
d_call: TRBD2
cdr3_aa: CASSMGRAAEGSEQYF
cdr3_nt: TGTGCCAGTAGTATGGGGAGGGCCGCCGAGGGCTCCGAGCAGTACTTC

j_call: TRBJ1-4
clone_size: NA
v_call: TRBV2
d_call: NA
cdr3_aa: CASSGNLYEKLFF
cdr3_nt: TGTGCCAGCAGTGGAAATCTTTATGAAAAACTGTTTTTT

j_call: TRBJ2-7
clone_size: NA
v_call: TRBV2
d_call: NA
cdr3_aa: CASKNQRPSYEQYF
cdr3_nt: TGTGCCAGCAAGAATCAGCGACCCTCCTACGAGCAGTACTTC

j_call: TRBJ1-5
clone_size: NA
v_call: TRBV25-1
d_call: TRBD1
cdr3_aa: CASSDTGGLGQPQHF
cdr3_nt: TGTGCCAGCAGTGATACAGGGGGCTTAGGACAGCCCCAGCATTTT

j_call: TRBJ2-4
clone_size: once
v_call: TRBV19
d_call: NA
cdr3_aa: CASSSKNQLGKNIQYF
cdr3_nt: TGTGCCAGTAGCTCTAAGAATCAATTGGGCAAAAACATTCAGTACTTC

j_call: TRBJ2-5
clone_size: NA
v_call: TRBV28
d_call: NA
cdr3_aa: CASRKAGGFLQETQYF
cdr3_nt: TGTGCCAGCAGGAAGGCAGGCGGCTTTCTTCAAGAGACCCAGTACTTC

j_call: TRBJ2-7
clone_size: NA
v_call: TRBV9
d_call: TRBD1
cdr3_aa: CASSVGQGYAEQYF
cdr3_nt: TGTGCCAGCAGCGTGGGACAGGGATACGCCGAGCAGTACTTC

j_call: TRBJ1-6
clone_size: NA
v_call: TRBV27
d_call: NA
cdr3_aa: CATREDIDNSPLHF
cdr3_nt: TGTGCCACCAGGGAGGACATTGATAATTCACCCCTCCACTTT

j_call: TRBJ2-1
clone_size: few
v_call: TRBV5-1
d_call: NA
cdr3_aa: CASSLEGPYNEQFF
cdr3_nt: TGCGCCAGCAGCTTGGAGGGCCCCTACAATGAGCAGTTCTTC

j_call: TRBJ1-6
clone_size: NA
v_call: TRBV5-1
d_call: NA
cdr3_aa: CASSRDTESSPLHF
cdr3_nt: TGCGCCAGCAGCCGGGACACCGAGAGTTCACCCCTCCACTTT

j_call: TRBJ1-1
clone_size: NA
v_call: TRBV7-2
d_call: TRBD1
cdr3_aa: CASSLGDRSYTEAFF
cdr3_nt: TGTGCCAGCAGCTTAGGGGACAGGTCATACACTGAAGCTTTCTTT

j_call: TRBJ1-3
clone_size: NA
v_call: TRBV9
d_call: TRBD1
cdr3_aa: CASSLTGESSGNTIYF
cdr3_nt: TGTGCCAGCAGCCTGACAGGGGAGAGCTCTGGAAACACCATATATTTT

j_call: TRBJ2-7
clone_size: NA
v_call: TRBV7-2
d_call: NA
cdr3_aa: CASSFRNYEQYF
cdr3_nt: TGTGCCAGCAGCTTTCGGAACTACGAGCAGTACTTC

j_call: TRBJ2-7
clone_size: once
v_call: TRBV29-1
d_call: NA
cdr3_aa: CSVGTLPYEQYF
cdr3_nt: TGCAGCGTTGGGACACTCCCCTACGAGCAGTACTTC

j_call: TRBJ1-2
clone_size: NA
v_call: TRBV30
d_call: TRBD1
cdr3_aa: CASSPDRDGSGYTF
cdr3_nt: TGTGCCTCCTCCCCCGACAGGGATGGGAGCGGCTACACCTTC

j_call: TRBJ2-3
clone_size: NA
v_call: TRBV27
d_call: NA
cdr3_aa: CASSFSAGNTQYF
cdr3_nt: TGTGCCAGCAGTTTTAGCGCGGGAAATACGCAGTATTTT

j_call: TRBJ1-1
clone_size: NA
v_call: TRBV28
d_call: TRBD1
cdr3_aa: CASRQRAGTGETEAFF
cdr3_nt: TGTGCCAGCAGACAGCGAGCCGGGACAGGGGAGACTGAAGCTTTCTTT

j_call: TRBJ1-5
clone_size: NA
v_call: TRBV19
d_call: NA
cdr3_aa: CASSISARGNQPQHF
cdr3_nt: TGTGCCAGTAGTATATCCGCCCGGGGCAATCAGCCCCAGCATTTT

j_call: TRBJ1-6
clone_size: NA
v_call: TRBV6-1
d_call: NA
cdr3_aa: CASSEMVSPLHF
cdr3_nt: TGTGCCAGCAGTGAAATGGTTTCACCCCTCCACTTT

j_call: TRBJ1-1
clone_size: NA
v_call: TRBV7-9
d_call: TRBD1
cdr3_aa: CASSRHGTGNTEAFF
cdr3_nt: TGTGCCAGCAGCAGACACGGGACAGGGAACACTGAAGCTTTCTTT

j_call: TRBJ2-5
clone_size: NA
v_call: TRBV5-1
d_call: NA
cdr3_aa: CASSLRRWGSETQYF
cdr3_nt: TGCGCCAGCAGCTTGAGGAGGTGGGGTTCGGAGACCCAGTACTTC

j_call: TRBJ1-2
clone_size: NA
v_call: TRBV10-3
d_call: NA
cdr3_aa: CAISEGTPRGGYTF
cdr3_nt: TGTGCCATCAGTGAGGGGACACCGAGGGGTGGCTACACCTTC

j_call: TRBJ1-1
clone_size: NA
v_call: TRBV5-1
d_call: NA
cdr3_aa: CASSLGSVVGNTEAFF
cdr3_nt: TGCGCCAGCAGCTTGGGATCGGTCGTGGGCAACACTGAAGCTTTCTTT

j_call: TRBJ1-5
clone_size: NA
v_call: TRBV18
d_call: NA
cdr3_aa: CASSPALSGNQPQHF
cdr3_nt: TGTGCCAGCTCACCTGCTCTTTCGGGCAATCAGCCCCAGCATTTT

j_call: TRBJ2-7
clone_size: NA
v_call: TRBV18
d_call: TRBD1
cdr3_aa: CASSPRDRGNEQYF
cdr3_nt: TGTGCCAGCTCACCCCGGGACAGGGGGAACGAGCAGTACTTC

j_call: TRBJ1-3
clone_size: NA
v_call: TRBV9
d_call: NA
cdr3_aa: CASSPEEGFSGNTIYF
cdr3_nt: TGTGCCAGCAGCCCCGAGGAGGGATTCTCTGGAAACACCATATATTTT